This T cell receptor (beta chain) was identified in a study of CXCR3-negative and CXCR3-positive naive CD8 T cells. CDR1 MGHDK and CDR2 SYGVNS come from the germline V gene. The CDR3 is made up of 12 amino acids. The authors prepared UMI-labeled TRB cDNA libraries by 5' RACE. From the 5' RACE reads, TCRdb lists one entry per CDR3 protein and no DNA. This sample's clone table lists 40,000 to 55,000 distinct CDR3 sequences. The sample comprised naive CXCR3- CD8+ T cells from blood. Subset in this sample: CD45RO-CCR7+CD27+CD95- naive CD8+ T cells lacking CXCR3 (TNR3-). V is TRBV25-1 and J is TRBJ2-7. This sequence was found in a human donor in good health. Some clones in this sample may be carry-over from other donors' samples. CDR3: CASRGLWYEQYF.